A selection of T cell receptor beta chains follows, all from one sample in a study of human T cells and chemical hapten exposure. TCRdb processed the RACE reads anew with MiXCR; each CDR3 protein has one entry. The data hold about 69,000 distinct CDR3 sequences, with around a tenth observed a single time. The sequencing used whole blood, collected in connection with sensitization to the hapten diphenylcyclopropenone (DPC). These receptors originate from a woman between 50 and 59 years old with alopecia areata. Some clones in this sample may be carry-over from other donors' samples. CDR3s include the opening cysteine and the closing phenylalanine or tryptophan.

CASSASASLAGFSGANVLTF,TRBV4-1,TRBJ2-6
CATSDHTGTRRLSSYNEQFF,TRBV24-1,TRBJ2-1
CASSFFQTGQDSPLHF,TRBV5-1,TRBJ1-6
CSVEGDSSYEQYF,TRBV29-1,TRBJ2-7
CASSLRGLSNSGNTIYF,TRBV5-1,TRBJ1-3
CASSQGLGSYEQYF,TRBV7-6,TRBJ2-7
CSALSGSGRVYEQYF,TRBV20-1,TRBJ2-7
CSVAPTGWTEAFF,TRBV29-1,TRBJ1-1
CASSELAKNIQYF,TRBV2,TRBJ2-4
CSVVRGEAFF,TRBV29-1,TRBJ1-1
CASSLDRAYEQYF,TRBV5-4,TRBJ2-7